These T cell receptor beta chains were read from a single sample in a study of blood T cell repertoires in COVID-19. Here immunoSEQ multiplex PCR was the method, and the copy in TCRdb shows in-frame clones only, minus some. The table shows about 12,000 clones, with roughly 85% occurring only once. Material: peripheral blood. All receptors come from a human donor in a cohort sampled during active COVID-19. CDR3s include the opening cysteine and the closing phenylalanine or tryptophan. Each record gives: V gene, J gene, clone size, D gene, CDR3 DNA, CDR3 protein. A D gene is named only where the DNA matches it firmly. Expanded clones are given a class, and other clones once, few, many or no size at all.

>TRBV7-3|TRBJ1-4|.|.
TGTGCCAGCAGCTCCCCGCCGGGAGGCCGGGGGAAGGAAAAACTGTTTTTT
CASSSPPGGRGKEKLFF
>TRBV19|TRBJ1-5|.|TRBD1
TGTGCCAGTAGTGCGACAGGGGGCAATCAGCCCCAGCATTTT
CASSATGGNQPQHF
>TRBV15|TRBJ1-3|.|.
TGTGCCACCAGCGGCGGTGGAAACACCATATATTTT
CATSGGGNTIYF
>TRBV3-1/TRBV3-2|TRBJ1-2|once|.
TGTGCCAGCAGCCACCAGGTGACCCAGTTGCCCTATGGCTACACCTTC
CASSHQVTQLPYGYTF
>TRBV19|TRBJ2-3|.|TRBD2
TGTGCCAGTAGTATGGGACTAGCGAGCCACACAGATACGCAGTATTTT
CASSMGLASHTDTQYF
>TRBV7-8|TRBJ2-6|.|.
TGTGCCAGCAGCTTAGGCGTCTCTGGGGCCAACGTCCTGACTTTC
CASSLGVSGANVLTF
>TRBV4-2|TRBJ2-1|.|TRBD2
TGTGCCAGCAGCCAAGAGGCTAGCGGGAGAGTAGATGAGCAGTTCTTC
CASSQEASGRVDEQFF
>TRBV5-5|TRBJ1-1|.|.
TGTGCCAGCAGCTTGAGACCTCAGGGGTACACTGAAGCTTTCTTT
CASSLRPQGYTEAFF
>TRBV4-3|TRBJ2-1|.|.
TGCGCCAGCGGACTGAATCTCTACAATGAGCAGTTCTTC
CASGLNLYNEQFF
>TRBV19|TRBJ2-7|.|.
TGTGCCAGTAGTATAGTGTGGAGGGACGAGCAGTACTTC
CASSIVWRDEQYF
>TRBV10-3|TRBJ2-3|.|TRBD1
TGTGCCACCGACCCGGGACAGGGGGGCGGTACGCAGTATTTT
CATDPGQGGGTQYF
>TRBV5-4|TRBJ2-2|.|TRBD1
TGTGCCAGCAGCCTAAGACAGGGGTTGTCCGGGGAGCTGTTTTTT
CASSLRQGLSGELFF
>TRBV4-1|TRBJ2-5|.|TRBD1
TGCGCCAGCAGCCAAGAGCGGGACAGGGAAGAGACCCAGTACTTC
CASSQERDREETQYF
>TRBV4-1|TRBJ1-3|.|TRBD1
TGCGCCAGCAGCCGATGGGACAGGACGAGCTCTGGAAACACCATATATTTT
CASSRWDRTSSGNTIYF
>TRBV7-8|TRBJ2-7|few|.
TGTGCCAGCAGCTTAGTTTCGGGTGCTAGCTCCTACGAGCAGTACTTC
CASSLVSGASSYEQYF
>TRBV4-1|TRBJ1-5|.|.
TGCGCCAGCAGCCGGATAGGGCGGGGTGGGCAGCCCCAGCATTTT
CASSRIGRGGQPQHF
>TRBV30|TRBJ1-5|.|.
TGTGCCTGGAGGGCGGGACCCTCGGATCAGCCCCAGCATTTT
CAWRAGPSDQPQHF
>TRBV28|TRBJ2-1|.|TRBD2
TGTGCCAGCAGTAAATATGGGACTAGCGGGAGTTCCTACAATGAGCAGTTCTTC
CASSKYGTSGSSYNEQFF
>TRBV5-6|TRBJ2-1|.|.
TGTGCCAGCAGCTTGGCCGTTGGCAGGCCTCATCCCTTCAATGAGCAGTTCTTC
CASSLAVGRPHPFNEQFF
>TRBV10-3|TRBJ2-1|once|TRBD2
TGTGCCATCAGCGTTCTAGCGGGAGTAGCAGGTGAGCAGTTCTTC
CAISVLAGVAGEQFF
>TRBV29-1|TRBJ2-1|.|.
TGCAGCGTTGGTATGTACAATGAGCAGTTCTTC
CSVGMYNEQFF
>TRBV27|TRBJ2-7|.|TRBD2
TGTGCCAGCAGTGGGGGGGGCTACGAGCAGTACTTC
CASSGGGYEQYF
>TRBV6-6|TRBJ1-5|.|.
TGTGCCAGCAGTTACCAGTTAGGGGGAAATCAGCCCCAGCATTTT
CASSYQLGGNQPQHF
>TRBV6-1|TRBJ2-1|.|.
TGTGCCAGCAGTGAAGCGAGACTAGACAGCTCCTACAATGAGCAGTTCTTC
CASSEARLDSSYNEQFF
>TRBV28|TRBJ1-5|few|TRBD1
TGTGCCAGCAGTTTGGGACAGAAGGGAAATCAGCCCCAGCATTTT
CASSLGQKGNQPQHF
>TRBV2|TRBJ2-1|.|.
TGTGCTAACGCCCTAGTTCTAGGCGATGAGCAGTTCTTC
CANALVLGDEQFF
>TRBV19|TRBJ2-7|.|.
TGTGCCAGTTCACTAGCTACCGAGCAGTACTTC
CASSLATEQYF
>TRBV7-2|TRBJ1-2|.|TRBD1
TGTGCCAGCAGCCCCTGGGACAGGGGGAACTATGGCTACACCTTC
CASSPWDRGNYGYTF
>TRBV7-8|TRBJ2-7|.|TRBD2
TGTGCCAGCAGCTTAGGGCGGAGGAAGGGGACTAGCGGGGCACGGGAGTACTTC
CASSLGRRKGTSGAREYF
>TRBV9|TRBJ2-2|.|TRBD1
TGTGCCAGCAGCCCTAGACCGGGACAGGATTACACCGGGGAGCTGTTTTTT
CASSPRPGQDYTGELFF
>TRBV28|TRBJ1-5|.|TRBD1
TGTGCCAGCAGAACCCCGGGACAGGGGGCTAGCAATCAGCCCCAGCATTTT
CASRTPGQGASNQPQHF
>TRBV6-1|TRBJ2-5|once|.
TGTGCCAGCAGTGAAGCTCTACTTCCCCAAGAGACCCAGTACTTC
CASSEALLPQETQYF
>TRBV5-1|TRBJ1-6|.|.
TGCGCCAGCAGCTGGACAAATTCACCCCTCCACTTT
CASSWTNSPLHF
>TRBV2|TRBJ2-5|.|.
TGTGCCAGCACCCAGGGGAGGGAGCAGACCCAGTACTTC
CASTQGREQTQYF
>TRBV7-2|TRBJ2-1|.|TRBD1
TGTGCCAGCAGCCCACAGGACAGGTACTACAATGAGCAGTTCTTC
CASSPQDRYYNEQFF
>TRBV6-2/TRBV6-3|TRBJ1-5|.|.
TGTGCCAGCAGTTACGCGGCTCCGAGTAGCAATCAGCCCCAGCATTTT
CASSYAAPSSNQPQHF
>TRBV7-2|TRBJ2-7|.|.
TGTGCCAGCAGCTCCTACTACGAGCAGTACTTC
CASSSYYEQYF
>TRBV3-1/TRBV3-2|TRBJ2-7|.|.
TGTGCCAGCAGCCAAGCCCAGGCGGGCTTGTGCTTC
CASSQAQAGLCF
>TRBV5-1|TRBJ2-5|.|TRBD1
TGCGCCAGCAGCTACACAGGGGGAGCGGGTGAGACCCAGTACTTC
CASSYTGGAGETQYF
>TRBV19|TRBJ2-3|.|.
TGTGCCAGTAGTGGCCGTCAGGCAGATACGCAGTATTTT
CASSGRQADTQYF
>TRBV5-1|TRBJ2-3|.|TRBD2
TGCGCCAGCAGCAATAGCGGGAATGAAGATACGCAGTATTTT
CASSNSGNEDTQYF
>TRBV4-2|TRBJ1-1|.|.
TGTGCCAGCAGCCAAGGGAGAGACGGGAACACTGAAGCTTTCTTT
CASSQGRDGNTEAFF
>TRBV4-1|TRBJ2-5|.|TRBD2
TGCGCCAGCAGCCTAGGGACTAGCGGAGAGACCCAGTACTTC
CASSLGTSGETQYF
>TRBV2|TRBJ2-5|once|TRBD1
TGTGCCAGCAGTGAAGGGGGGACAGGGAAAGAGACCCAGTACTTC
CASSEGGTGKETQYF
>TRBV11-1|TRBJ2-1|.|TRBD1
TGTGCCAGCAGCTTCCGTGAACAGGGGGCCCACAATGAGCAGTTCTTC
CASSFREQGAHNEQFF
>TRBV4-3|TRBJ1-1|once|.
TGCGCCAGCAGCCAAGATCAGCCAGGGAGGACTGAAGCTTTCTTT
CASSQDQPGRTEAFF
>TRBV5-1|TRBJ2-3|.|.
TGCGCCAGCAGCTTGGAGGGGGGGCTGGATACGCAGTATTTT
CASSLEGGLDTQYF
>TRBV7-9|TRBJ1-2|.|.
TGTGCCTTAATCCCTCCGGGGGATTATGGCTACACCTTC
CALIPPGDYGYTF